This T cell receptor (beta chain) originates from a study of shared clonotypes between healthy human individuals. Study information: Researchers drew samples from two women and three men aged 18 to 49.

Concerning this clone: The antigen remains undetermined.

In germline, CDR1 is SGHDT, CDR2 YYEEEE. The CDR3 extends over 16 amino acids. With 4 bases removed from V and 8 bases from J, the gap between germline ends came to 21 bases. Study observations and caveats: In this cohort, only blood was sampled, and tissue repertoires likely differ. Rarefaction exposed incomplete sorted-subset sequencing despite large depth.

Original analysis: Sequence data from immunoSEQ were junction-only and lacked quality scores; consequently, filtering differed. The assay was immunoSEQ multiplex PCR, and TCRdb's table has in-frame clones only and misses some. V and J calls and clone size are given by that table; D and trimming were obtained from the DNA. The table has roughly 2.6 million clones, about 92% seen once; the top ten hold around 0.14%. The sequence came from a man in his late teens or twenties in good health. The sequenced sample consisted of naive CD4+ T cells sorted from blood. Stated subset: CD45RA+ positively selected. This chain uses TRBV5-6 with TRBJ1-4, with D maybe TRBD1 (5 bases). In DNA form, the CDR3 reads TGTGCCAGCAGCGCTGCGGGGGTCCCGGGTGGCGAAAAACTGTTTTTT. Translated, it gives CASSAAGVPGGEKLFF.